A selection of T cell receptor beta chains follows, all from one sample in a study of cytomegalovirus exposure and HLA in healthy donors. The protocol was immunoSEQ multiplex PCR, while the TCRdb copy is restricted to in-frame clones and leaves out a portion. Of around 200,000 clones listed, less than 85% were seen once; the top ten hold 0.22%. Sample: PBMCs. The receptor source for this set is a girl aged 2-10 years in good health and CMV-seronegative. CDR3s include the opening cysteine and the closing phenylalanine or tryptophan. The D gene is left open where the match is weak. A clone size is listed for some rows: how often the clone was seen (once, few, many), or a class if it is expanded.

CDR3: CASSLGGQGPHNYGNEKLFF
DNA: TGTGCCAGCAGCTTAGGAGGACAGGGGCCGCACAACTACGGGAATGAAAAACTGTTTTTT
J: TRBJ1-4
D: TRBD1
V: TRBV13
size: NA

CDR3: CASSPGLAGASDTQYF
DNA: TGTGCCAGCAGCCCAGGACTAGCGGGGGCCTCAGATACGCAGTATTTT
J: TRBJ2-3
D: TRBD2
V: TRBV11-3
size: NA

CDR3: CASSGSGYEQYF
DNA: TGTGCCAGCAGTGGGAGTGGGTACGAGCAGTACTTC
J: TRBJ2-7
D: NA
V: TRBV6-5
size: few

CDR3: CASSGPVVSEQYF
DNA: TGTGCCAGCAGCGGGCCCGTCGTCAGCGAGCAGTACTTC
J: TRBJ2-7
D: NA
V: TRBV9
size: NA

CDR3: CASSKASGESVTGELFF
DNA: TGTGCCAGCAGCAAAGCGTCTGGGGAGTCAGTCACCGGGGAGCTGTTTTTT
J: TRBJ2-2
D: NA
V: TRBV21-1
size: once

CDR3: CAIPGTSGGAVEQYF
DNA: TGTGCCATTCCCGGGACTAGCGGGGGGGCGGTCGAGCAGTACTTC
J: TRBJ2-7
D: TRBD2
V: TRBV7-9
size: NA

CDR3: CASNSAAQQYF
DNA: TGTGCCAGCAACAGTGCCGCACAGCAGTACTTC
J: TRBJ2-7
D: NA
V: TRBV2
size: NA

CDR3: CASSQGGSGFTDTQYF
DNA: TGCGCCAGCAGCCAAGGCGGTTCGGGTTTTACAGATACGCAGTATTTT
J: TRBJ2-3
D: NA
V: TRBV4-1
size: NA

CDR3: CASSPTLDSPGYTF
DNA: TGTGCCAGCTCCCCTACTCTTGACAGCCCTGGCTACACCTTC
J: TRBJ1-2
D: NA
V: TRBV18
size: NA

CDR3: CASSAADSPYEQYF
DNA: TGTGCCAGCAGCGCCGCCGACAGTCCCTACGAGCAGTACTTC
J: TRBJ2-7
D: NA
V: TRBV9
size: NA

CDR3: CASSLAGQGITPQHF
DNA: TGCGCCAGCAGCTTGGCGGGACAGGGAATAACGCCCCAGCATTTT
J: TRBJ1-5
D: TRBD1
V: TRBV5-1
size: few

CDR3: CASRRPGTGAGELFF
DNA: TGTGCCAGCCGACGTCCCGGGACAGGGGCCGGGGAGCTGTTTTTT
J: TRBJ2-2
D: TRBD1
V: TRBV28
size: NA

CDR3: CASSTGLFRTTNEKLFF
DNA: TGTGCCAGCAGCACCGGCTTATTCAGGACAACTAATGAAAAACTGTTTTTT
J: TRBJ1-4
D: NA
V: TRBV7-3
size: NA

CDR3: CASSVERGGTDTQYF
DNA: TGTGCCAGCAGCGTAGAACGGGGAGGGACAGATACGCAGTATTTT
J: TRBJ2-3
D: TRBD2
V: TRBV9
size: few

CDR3: CASSLGTSGYNEQFF
DNA: TGTGCCAGCAGCTTAGGGACTAGCGGTTACAATGAGCAGTTCTTC
J: TRBJ2-1
D: TRBD2
V: TRBV7-2
size: NA

CDR3: CASSGDRGYGGYTF
DNA: TGTGCCAGCAGCGGAGACAGGGGGTATGGCGGCTACACCTTC
J: TRBJ1-2
D: TRBD1
V: TRBV2
size: NA

CDR3: CASSSSRDNQPQHF
DNA: TGTGCCAGCAGTTCCTCCAGGGATAATCAGCCCCAGCATTTT
J: TRBJ1-5
D: NA
V: TRBV27
size: NA

CDR3: CASSLAVQNYNEQFF
DNA: TGCGCCAGCAGCTTGGCCGTACAGAACTACAATGAGCAGTTCTTC
J: TRBJ2-1
D: NA
V: TRBV5-1
size: few

CDR3: CASSLGHWANYGYTF
DNA: TGCGCCAGCAGCCTGGGCCATTGGGCTAACTATGGCTACACCTTC
J: TRBJ1-2
D: NA
V: TRBV4-1
size: NA

CDR3: CASSEYWIGSDSPNTQYF
DNA: TGTGCCAGCAGTGAATATTGGATAGGATCGGACAGCCCAAATACGCAGTATTTT
J: TRBJ2-3
D: NA
V: TRBV25-1
size: once

CDR3: CASSFGRGSRTNYGYTF
DNA: TGTGCCAGCAGCTTTGGACGGGGGTCCCGAACAAACTATGGCTACACCTTC
J: TRBJ1-2
D: NA
V: TRBV9
size: NA

CDR3: CASKSSGYNEQFF
DNA: TGTGCCAGCAAGTCCAGCGGTTACAATGAGCAGTTCTTC
J: TRBJ2-1
D: NA
V: TRBV27
size: NA